The next 26 T cell receptor beta chains were all read from a single sample in a study of T cell repertoires in cytomegalovirus infection. TCRdb analysed the reads with MiXCR anew, one entry per CDR3 protein. There are 550,000 to 700,000 distinct CDR3 sequences in the sample; approximately 40% occur only once, and 48% lies in the top ten. The antigens these receptors bind are not known. This specimen was cultured PBMCs, taken from culture after CMV antigen stimulation. Source of these receptors: a human donor in good health (CMV status not recorded). Some clones in this sample may be carry-over from other donors' samples.

This clonotype was counted a few times. The CDR3: CASSPRDRLITNTGELFF. CDR3 DNA: TGTGCCAGCAGTCCCCGGGACAGACTAATAACGAACACCGGGGAGCTGTTTTTT. The V call is TRBV27, the J call TRBJ2-2, with 7 bases that match TRBD1. The CDR3 loop spans 18 amino acids. The germline CDR1 and CDR2 sequences are MNHEY and SMNVEV (reference sequence). The trim removed 5 bases at V and 0 bases at J, leaving 12 bases unmatched.

The genes are TRBV4-2 and TRBJ2-1, with D tentatively TRBD1 (6 bases). The germline V gene encodes CDR1 LGHNA and CDR2 YNFKEQ. The CDR3 consists of 16 residues. V lost 4 bases to trimming and J lost 0 bases, with 13 bases between them. The CDR3 DNA reads as TGTGCCAGCAGCCCAGGGGCAGGGATCTCCTACAATGAGCAGTTCTTC. Translated: CASSPGAGISYNEQFF.

The genes are TRBV7-9 and TRBJ2-3; TRBD2 aligns across 8 bases. Germline lookup yields CDR1 SEHNR and CDR2 FQNEAQ (reference sequence). This CDR3 has 15 residues. Unmatched junction bases numbered 7, after V lost 2 bases and J lost 6 bases. The DNA of the CDR3 is TGTGCCAGCAGCTTATCGGGAGGGCCATCGGATACGCAGTATTTT. It specifies CASSLSGGPSDTQYF.

The J gene is TRBJ1-4, the V gene TRBV7-6, with D unclear. Trimming cost V 5 bases and J 8 bases, with 15 bases left between them. Germline CDR1 is SGHVS and CDR2 is FNYEAQ. The CDR3 runs 14 residues. The CDR3 DNA is TGTGCCAGCAGCCGGAGGGAGCAGGACGAAAAACTGTTTTTT. Its translation: CASSRREQDEKLFF. Variable domain in full (rest from reference TRBV7-6 and TRBJ1-4): GAGVSQSPRYKVTKRGQDVALRCDPISGHVSLYWYRQALGQGPEFLTYFNYEAQQDKSGLPNDRFSAERPEGSISTLTIQRTEQRDSAMYRCASSRREQDEKLFFGSGTQLSVL.

The CDR3 is CASSLFVGGAEAFF. DNA for the CDR3: TGCGCCAGCAGCTTGTTTGTAGGAGGGGCTGAAGCTTTCTTT. This chain links TRBV5-1 with TRBJ1-1; D possibly corresponds to TRBD1 (5 bases). The V gene lost 1 base and the J gene lost 6 bases, with 13 bases spanning the gap. Germline V gene lookup returns CDR1 SGHRS and CDR2 YFSETQ. The CDR3 contains 14 residues.

This sequence joins TRBV6-1 and TRBJ2-7, with 9 bases that match TRBD1. The CDR3 spans 13 residues. With 1 base clipped from V and 6 bases from J, the junction kept 1 base outside the gene matches. Germline V gives CDR1 MNHNS, CDR2 SASEGT. The CDR3 reads CASSEGTGVEQYF. The CDR3 DNA reads TGTGCCAGCAGTGAAGGGACAGGGGTCGAGCAGTACTTC.

This clonotype was observed a few times. The chain carries TRBV6-1 and TRBJ2-1; tentatively, D is TRBD2 (5 bases). V was trimmed by 5 bases and J by 10 bases, leaving 12 bases between them. This CDR3 region has 12 residues. Looked up from germline, CDR1 is MNHNS and CDR2 is SASEGT. Written as DNA, the CDR3 is TGTGCCAGCAGTTTTTTGGCTAGCGAGCAGTTCTTC. Its translation: CASSFLASEQFF.

As DNA, the CDR3 is TGTGCCAGCAGCGGGACTGAAGCTTTCTTT. Protein product: CASSGTEAFF. The J gene is TRBJ1-1, the V gene TRBV7-8; no definite D call. Germline loops: CDR1 SGHVS, CDR2 FQNEAQ. CDR3 length equals 10 residues. Trimming took 5 bases from V and 5 from J, leaving 3 bases between them. Full variable domain (rest looked up from reference TRBV7-8 and TRBJ1-1): GAGVSQSPRYKVAKRGQDVALRCDPISGHVSLFWYQQALGQGPEFLTYFQNEAQLDKSGLPSDRFFAERPEGSVSTLKIQRTQQEDSAVYLCASSGTEAFFGQGTRLTVV.

The CDR3 protein is CSAEASNTGELFF. DNA of the CDR3: TGCAGCGCCGAGGCGTCGAACACCGGGGAGCTGTTTTTT. This chain connects TRBV29-1 to TRBJ2-2, with D unresolved. The germline CDR1 and CDR2 sequences are SQVTM and ANQGSEA. The CDR3 loop spans 13 amino acids. The V gene lost 7 bases and the J gene lost 0 bases, with 9 bases spanning the gap.

The rearrangement uses TRBV2 and TRBJ1-2, with unresolved D. Germline assignment: CDR1 SNHLY and CDR2 FYNNEI. V shed 10 bases and J shed 2 bases, with 14 bases lying between them. This CDR3 comprises 13 residues. The CDR3: CATKRDHNYGYTF. In DNA, the CDR3 is TGTGCCACCAAGAGAGATCACAACTATGGCTACACCTTC.

The J gene is TRBJ2-1, the V gene TRBV7-6; D possibly matches TRBD1 or TRBD2 (5 bases each). V dropped 2 bases and J dropped 0 bases, with 17 bases sitting between them. CDR3 size: 18 residues. Germline V CDR1 and CDR2: SGHVS, FNYEAQ. The CDR3 DNA reads as TGTGCCAGCAGCTTAACCCGGGGCACACCGAGCTCCTACAATGAGCAGTTCTTC. Translation gives CASSLTRGTPSSYNEQFF.

The genes are TRBV18 and TRBJ2-1, with 10 positions matching TRBD2. This CDR3 spans 16 amino acids. Trimming at V came to 3 bases and at J to 5 bases, leaving 7 bases not matched to a gene. The germline V gene has CDR1 KGHSH and CDR2 LQKENI. Written as DNA, the CDR3 is TGTGCCAGCTCACCCTGGACTAGCGGAGATCACAATGAGCAGTTCTTC. It translates to CASSPWTSGDHNEQFF.

This clonotype turned up a few times. The chain couples TRBV6-2 or TRBV6-3 to TRBJ2-5; perhaps TRBD2 as D (5 bases). The CDR3 runs 13 residues. Germline V lookup: CDR1 MNHEY, CDR2 SVGEGT. With 8 bases removed from V and 0 bases from J, the gap between germline ends came to 10 bases. CDR3 sequence: CASARLYQETQYF. In nucleotides, the CDR3 is TGTGCCAGCGCCCGACTATACCAAGAGACCCAGTACTTC.

The chain is built from TRBV27 and TRBJ2-1; D unresolved. V lost 6 bases to trimming and J lost 3 bases, with 15 bases between them. This CDR3 contains 15 residues. Per the germline V gene, CDR1 is MNHEY and CDR2 is SMNVEV (reference sequence). The CDR3 protein is CASRPSKRNYNEQFF. CDR3 sequence (DNA): TGTGCCAGCAGGCCCTCGAAACGGAACTACAATGAGCAGTTCTTC.

The V gene is TRBV7-6, the J gene TRBJ2-7; no clear D. Germline V lookup: CDR1 SGHVS, CDR2 FNYEAQ. The CDR3 length is 14 residues. V was pared by 4 bases and J by 2 bases, with 12 bases between. The CDR3: CASSSDPLPYEQYF. DNA of the CDR3: TGTGCCAGCAGCTCAGACCCCCTTCCCTACGAGCAGTACTTC.

The CDR3 nucleotides are TGTGCCAGCAGCGACTACGACTCGGACAGCCGCTATGGCTACACCTTC. Protein: CASSDYDSDSRYGYTF. The chain carries TRBV3-1 and TRBJ1-2; possible D gene TRBD1, 6 bases. V was clipped by 5 bases and J by 4 bases, with 20 bases between them. The CDR3 loop spans 16 amino acids. CDR1 is LGHDT and CDR2 is YNNKEL in the germline V gene (reference sequence).

This rearrangement joins TRBV7-2 to TRBJ1-1, with 7 bases that match TRBD1. In germline, CDR1 is SGHTA, CDR2 FQGNSA. V lost 7 bases to trimming and J lost 2 bases; unmatched junction nucleotides: 7. This CDR3 comprises 14 residues. The DNA of the CDR3 is TGTGCCAGCAAAGGGACAGCTCAAAACACTGAAGCTTTCTTT. Amino acid sequence: CASKGTAQNTEAFF.

This chain connects TRBV5-6 to TRBJ1-6; D is unresolved. The V gene lost 3 bases and the J gene lost 8 bases, with 12 bases spanning the gap. CDR1 is SGHDT and CDR2 is YYEEEE in the germline V gene. CDR3 size: 14 residues. The CDR3 DNA sequence: TGTGCCAGCAGCTCAGCGGGTCGGGATTCACCCCTCCACTTT. Translating gives CASSSAGRDSPLHF.

The sample holds a few counts of this clonotype. This sequence joins TRBV7-2 and TRBJ1-3; perhaps TRBD1 as D (5 bases). This CDR3 has 15 residues. Germline V CDR1 and CDR2: SGHTA, FQGNSA. V gave up 5 bases and J gave up 0 bases, with 11 bases separating them. CDR3 DNA sequence: TGTGCCAGCAGCCGGGACGTATTCTCTGGAAACACCATATATTTT. This gives the protein CASSRDVFSGNTIYF.

The chain joins TRBV5-4 to TRBJ2-5; 7 bases line up with TRBD2. This CDR3 comprises 15 residues. V trimming: 4 bases; J trimming: 0 bases; junction bases outside the gene matches: 6. CDR1 SGHNT and CDR2 YYREEE come from the germline V gene (reference sequence). Written as DNA, the CDR3 is TGTGCCAGCAGCCGGGACGGGGGGAACCAAGAGACCCAGTACTTC. Protein product: CASSRDGGNQETQYF.

This clonotype came up a few times. The rearrangement joins TRBV20-1 to TRBJ2-1, with a weak D call TRBD1 (7 bases). The V end was cut by 6 bases, the J end by 0 bases, with 9 bases between. Germline CDR1 DFQATT, CDR2 SNEGSKA (reference sequence). This CDR3 is 13 amino acids long. The DNA of the CDR3 is TGCAGTGCGGAGGGGGCCTCCTACAATGAGCAGTTCTTC. Encoded protein: CSAEGASYNEQFF.

This chain joins TRBV7-9 and TRBJ1-2, with D possibly TRBD1 on 5 matching bases. The CDR3 runs to 13 residues. Trimming cost V 6 bases and J 6 bases, with 14 bases left between them. Per germline, CDR1 SEHNR and CDR2 FQNEAQ (reference sequence). Here the CDR3 reads CASRSGTDHGYTF. CDR3 in DNA: TGTGCCAGCAGGTCTGGGACCGACCATGGCTACACCTTC.

This clonotype was picked up a small number of times. The chain links TRBV5-1 to TRBJ1-1; the D gene is possibly TRBD1 (5 bases). CDR3 size: 15 residues. Trimming removed 4 bases at V and 2 bases at J, with 15 bases between. The germline gives CDR1 SGHRS, CDR2 YFSETQ. CDR3 loop: CASSLAPGVNTEAFF. Here the CDR3 DNA reads TGCGCCAGCAGCCTGGCCCCGGGGGTAAACACTGAAGCTTTCTTT.

This chain links TRBV6-1 with TRBJ2-5; possible D gene TRBD1, 5 bases. With 2 bases removed from V and 2 bases from J, the gap between germline ends came to 12 bases. CDR3 size: 15 residues. The germline gives CDR1 MNHNS, CDR2 SASEGT. The CDR3 loop reads CASSEKSAGQETQYF. CDR3 coding DNA: TGTGCCAGCAGTGAAAAAAGCGCAGGGCAAGAGACCCAGTACTTC.

This chain uses TRBV2 with TRBJ1-2; 7 bases are a match to TRBD1. The CDR3 covers 11 residues. V dropped 7 bases and J dropped 4; count of bases not matched to a gene: 0. Germline V gives CDR1 SNHLY, CDR2 FYNNEI. DNA for the CDR3: TGTGCCAGCAACAGGGGCTATGGCTACACCTTC. Translated: CASNRGYGYTF.

The chain joins TRBV19 to TRBJ2-1; 7 nucleotides agree with TRBD1. In germline, CDR1 is LNHDA, CDR2 SQIVND (reference sequence). This CDR3 comprises 13 residues. Trimming removed 5 bases from V and 5 bases from J; junction bases left unmatched: 3. CDR3 sequence (DNA): TGTGCCAGTAGTTCACAGGGGAACAATGAGCAGTTCTTC. Translated: CASSSQGNNEQFF.